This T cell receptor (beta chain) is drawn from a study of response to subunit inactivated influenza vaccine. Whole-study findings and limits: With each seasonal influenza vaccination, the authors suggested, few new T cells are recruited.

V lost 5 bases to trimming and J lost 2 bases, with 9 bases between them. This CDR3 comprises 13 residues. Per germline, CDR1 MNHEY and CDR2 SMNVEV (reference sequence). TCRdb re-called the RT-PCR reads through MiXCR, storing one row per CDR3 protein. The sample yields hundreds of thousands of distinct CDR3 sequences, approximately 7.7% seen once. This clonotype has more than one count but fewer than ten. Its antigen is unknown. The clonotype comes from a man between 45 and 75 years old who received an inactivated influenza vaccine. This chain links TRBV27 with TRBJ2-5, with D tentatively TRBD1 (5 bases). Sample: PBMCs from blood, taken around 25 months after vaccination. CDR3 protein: CASSMTVQETQYF. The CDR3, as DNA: TGTGCCAGCAGTATGACAGTACAAGAGACCCAGTACTTC.